This T cell receptor (beta chain) appears in the sequencing data of a study of cytomegalovirus exposure and HLA in healthy donors. Study results and caveats: The study found most TCR sequences rare, yet found some public TCRs in many donors. Several V segments, TRBV6-2 and TRBV6-3 among them, could not be told apart and were dropped.

Of note for this clone: Its target is unknown. This sample includes further DNA sequences coding for the same CDR3.

V gave up 1 base and J gave up 4 bases, with 11 bases separating them. The length of the CDR3 is 15 residues. CDR1 is SEHNR and CDR2 is FQNEAQ in the germline V gene (reference sequence). The PCR ran on 60 Vbeta and 13 Jbeta primers. The repertoire was sequenced with immunoSEQ multiplex PCR; TCRdb's copy has only in-frame clones and lacks some. This listing includes about 160,000 clones. This chain joins TRBV7-9 and TRBJ2-1, with a weak D call TRBD1 (6 bases). The sequence was collected from a woman in her sixties in good health and CMV-seronegative. Specimen: PBMCs. CDR3 amino acids: CASSLGAGAYNEQFF. The DNA for the CDR3 is TGTGCCAGCAGCTTAGGGGCAGGGGCATACAATGAGCAGTTCTTC.